These 13 T cell receptor beta chains originate from one sample sequenced in a study of cytomegalovirus exposure and HLA in healthy donors. PCR was performed using 60 Vbeta and 13 Jbeta primers. Profiling relied on immunoSEQ multiplex PCR, and the TCRdb table lists in-frame clones only, not all of them. This table has 150,000 to 200,000 clones, around 80% appearing once. The sample taken for sequencing was PBMCs. Every receptor here comes from a woman aged 40 to 50 in good health and CMV-seronegative.

The DNA of the CDR3 is TGTGCCAGCAGTCCGACCCGAAAGGGGGGGTATGGCTACACCTTC. Residues: CASSPTRKGGYGYTF. This chain links TRBV27 with TRBJ1-2; D might be TRBD1 (6 bases). Germline V gene data show CDR1 as MNHEY and CDR2 as SMNVEV (reference sequence). This CDR3 region has 15 residues. The V end lost 5 bases, the J end lost 5 bases, and 18 bases lay between the germline ends.

The chain recombines TRBV29-1 with TRBJ2-7; 7 positions match TRBD2. V shed 5 bases, J shed 2 bases, and the junction held 9 bases outside the gene matches. Germline CDR1 and CDR2: SQVTM and ANQGSEA. The CDR3 loop spans 14 amino acids. The CDR3 is CSVSLSGTTYEQYF. DNA for the CDR3: TGCAGCGTTAGCTTGAGCGGGACCACCTACGAGCAGTACTTC.

This rearrangement joins TRBV7-9 to TRBJ2-5; 10 bases line up with TRBD2. The V gene's germline CDR1 is SEHNR and CDR2 FQNEAQ (reference sequence). With V trimmed by 1 base and J by 9 bases, 8 bases remained unmatched. CDR3 size: 15 residues. Written as DNA, the CDR3 is TGTGCCAGCAGCTTAGATCTAGCGGGAGTTGAGGCCCAGTACTTC. Amino acid sequence: CASSLDLAGVEAQYF.

The V and J genes are TRBV6-5 and TRBJ2-7, with 8 bases matching TRBD1. In germline, CDR1 is MNHEY, CDR2 SVGAGI. This CDR3 comprises 14 residues. J gave up 4 bases and V 6 bases, and 8 bases lay outside the gene matches. The CDR3 sequence: CASREPGGGYEQYF. The DNA for the CDR3 is TGTGCCAGCAGGGAACCAGGGGGCGGGTACGAGCAGTACTTC.

This chain joins TRBV4-3 and TRBJ2-2; no firm D call. The CDR3 extends over 15 amino acids. Between the trimmed V and J ends, which lost 0 bases and 5 bases, there was a span of 10 bases. The germline V gene encodes CDR1 LGHNA and CDR2 YSLEER. The CDR3 DNA is TGCGCCAGCAGCCAAGAAGCTAGTAGGACCGGGGAGCTGTTTTTT. This translates into CASSQEASRTGELFF.

This chain joins TRBV27 and TRBJ2-1; TRBD2 matches 9 bases. The length of the CDR3 is 14 residues. CDR1 and CDR2 from the germline V gene are MNHEY and SMNVEV (reference sequence). Trimming at V came to 6 bases and at J to 4 bases, leaving 4 bases not matched to a gene. The CDR3 sequence: CASRRGGIYNEQFF. The CDR3 bases are TGTGCCAGCAGGCGGGGGGGGATTTACAATGAGCAGTTCTTC.

V and J are TRBV28 and TRBJ1-5; TRBD1 agrees at 9 bases. This CDR3 region has 16 residues. With 5 bases clipped from V and 0 bases from J, the junction kept 5 bases outside the gene matches. The germline V gene has CDR1 MDHEN and CDR2 SYDVKM. CDR3 loop: CASSRRTGVSNQPQHF. The CDR3 DNA reads as TGTGCCAGCAGTCGGAGGACAGGGGTTAGCAATCAGCCCCAGCATTTT.

This chain uses TRBV6-6 with TRBJ2-3; 7 bases line up with TRBD1. The length of the CDR3 is 14 residues. Germline loops: CDR1 MNHNY, CDR2 SVGAGI (reference sequence). V dropped 6 bases and J dropped 2; count of bases not matched to a gene: 5. DNA for the CDR3: TGTGCCAGCAGCTTCGGGACAGTCACAGATACGCAGTATTTT. It specifies CASSFGTVTDTQYF.

J is TRBJ2-7 and V is TRBV2, with TRBD1 matching over 7 bases. J lost 4 bases, V lost 7 bases, and 10 bases had no gene match. The CDR3 is 14 residues long. Germline loops: CDR1 SNHLY, CDR2 FYNNEI. The CDR3 region is CASIGGTKSYEQYF. The CDR3 nucleotides read TGTGCCAGCATAGGGGGCACTAAGAGTTACGAGCAGTACTTC.

This chain links TRBV29-1 with TRBJ2-2; 7 nucleotides match TRBD1. The V and J ends lost 3 bases and 7 bases, in that order; junction bases with no gene match: 8. Germline V lookup: CDR1 SQVTM, CDR2 ANQGSEA. CDR3 length equals 14 residues. The CDR3 sequence: CSVDKGAKGGELFF. The CDR3 DNA reads as TGCAGCGTTGATAAGGGGGCGAAGGGCGGGGAGCTGTTTTTT.

CDR3 nucleotide sequence: TGTGCCAGCAGCGCCCGCCGAGGGGGCACGGTAGAGACCCAGTACTTC. Translated, it gives CASSARRGGTVETQYF. V gene TRBV9 combines with J gene TRBJ2-5; 7 bases fit TRBD1. J gave up 4 bases and V 3 bases, and 12 bases lay outside the gene matches. Germline V gene sequence: CDR1 SGDLS, CDR2 YYNGEE. This CDR3 region has 16 residues.

The chain is built from TRBV4-1 and TRBJ1-4; TRBD1 agrees at 11 bases. Germline trimming cut 3 bases from V and 2 bases from J; bases unmatched to any gene: 8. CDR3 length: 18 amino acids. CDR1 MGHRA and CDR2 YSYEKL come from the germline V gene. CDR3 nucleotide sequence: TGCGCCAGCAGCCAGGAAACCGGACAGGGGGCCACTAATGAAAAACTGTTTTTT. Amino acids: CASSQETGQGATNEKLFF.

The J gene is TRBJ2-5, the V gene TRBV12-5; D possibly corresponds to TRBD2 (5 bases). Germline CDR1 reads LGHNT; CDR2 reads FRNRAP. Trimming shortened V by 3 bases and J by 5 bases, and 22 bases separated the two germline ends. The CDR3 extends over 17 amino acids. CDR3 sequence (DNA): TGTGCTAGTGGTTTTCGGGGAGCCTTCGGATCCATGGAGACCCAGTACTTC. Amino acids: CASGFRGAFGSMETQYF.